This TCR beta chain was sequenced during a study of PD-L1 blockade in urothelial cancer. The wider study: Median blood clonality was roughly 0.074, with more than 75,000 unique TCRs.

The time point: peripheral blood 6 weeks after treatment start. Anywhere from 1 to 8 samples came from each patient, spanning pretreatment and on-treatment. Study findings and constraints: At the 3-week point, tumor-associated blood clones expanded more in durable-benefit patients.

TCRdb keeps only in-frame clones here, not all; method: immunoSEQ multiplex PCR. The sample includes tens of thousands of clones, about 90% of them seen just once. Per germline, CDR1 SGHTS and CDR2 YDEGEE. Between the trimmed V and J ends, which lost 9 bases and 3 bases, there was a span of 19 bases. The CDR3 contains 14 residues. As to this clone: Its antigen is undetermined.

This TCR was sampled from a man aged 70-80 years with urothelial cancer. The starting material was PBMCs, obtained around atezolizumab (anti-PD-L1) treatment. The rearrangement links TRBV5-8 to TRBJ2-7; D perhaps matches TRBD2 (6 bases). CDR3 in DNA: TGTGCCACCCAGAGGCCTAGCGATCTCTACGAGCAGTACTTC. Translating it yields CATQRPSDLYEQYF. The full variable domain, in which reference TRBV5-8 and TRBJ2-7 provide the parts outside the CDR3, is EAGVTQSPTHLIKTRGQQATLRCSPISGHTSVYWYQQALGLGLQFLLWYDEGEERNRGNFPPRFSGRQFPNYSSELNVNALELEDSALYLCATQRPSDLYEQYFGPGTRLTVT.